This TCR beta chain was identified during a study of T cell responses to AZD1222 COVID-19 vaccine. Study-wide findings and caveats: Spike-specific TCR breadth and depth both grew after two AZD1222 doses. At baseline, seropositivity was found in only six AZD1222 recipients. There were mostly white British donors and more females than males, and clonal diversity was possibly underestimated.

The repertoire was sequenced with immunoSEQ multiplex PCR; TCRdb's copy has only in-frame clones and lacks some. Of about 120,000 clones in the sample, 92% were seen once. Comments on this clone: What it binds is not known.

The sequence was collected from an adult in good health. This material consisted of peripheral blood, taken on day 0 of AZD1222 vaccination.

The CDR3 here is CASSQSVGTWDEQFF. DNA for the CDR3: TGCGCCAGCAGCCAATCAGTAGGCACTTGGGATGAGCAGTTCTTC. The chain recombines TRBV4-3 with TRBJ2-1; D call uncertain. Trimming left V 2 bases short and J 8 bases short, with 16 bases between. CDR1 is LGHNA and CDR2 is YSLEER in the germline V gene. CDR3 size: 15 residues.